The 17 T cell receptor beta chains in this list originate from one sample, sequenced in a study of early T cells in non-severe SARS-CoV-2 infection. MiXCR, applied by TCRdb to the 5' RACE reads, yields one record per CDR3 protein. The sample includes 60,000 or so distinct CDR3 sequences, around 12% of them seen just once. Sequenced input: whole blood. These receptors were obtained from an adult who was a healthcare worker with PCR-confirmed SARS-CoV-2 infection or an uninfected control (not recorded which).

V usage is TRBV20-1 and J usage is TRBJ1-4, with D uncertain. Germline CDR1 reads DFQATT; CDR2 reads SNEGSKA (reference sequence). The CDR3 extends over 13 amino acids. V lost 5 bases to trimming and J lost 0 bases, with 7 bases between them. As DNA, the CDR3 is TGCAGTGCTTTTCCGCCAACTAATGAAAAACTGTTTTTT. It codes for CSAFPPTNEKLFF.

This clonotype came up many times. The J gene is TRBJ1-4, the V gene TRBV11-2, with D perhaps matching TRBD1 (5 bases). V lost 5 bases and J 8 bases, leaving 9 bases between the germline ends. This CDR3 region has 12 residues. The germline V gene encodes CDR1 SGHAT and CDR2 FQNNGV. CDR3 protein: CASSPQGEKLFF. The CDR3 DNA is TGTGCCAGCAGCCCCCAGGGAGAAAAACTGTTTTTT.

The J gene is TRBJ2-1, the V gene TRBV24-1; D gene unclear. Per germline, CDR1 KGHDR and CDR2 SFDVKD. The CDR3 sequence is 11 residues long. V lost 4 bases and J lost 7, with 4 bases in between. CDR3 in amino acids: CATSDQNEQFF. CDR3 DNA sequence: TGTGCCACCAGTGACCAAAATGAGCAGTTCTTC.

This rearrangement joins TRBV6-2 or TRBV6-3 to TRBJ2-7; 8 bases line up with TRBD1. The CDR3 has 14 residues. Trimming at V came to 8 bases and at J to 4 bases, leaving 10 bases not matched to a gene. CDR1 and CDR2 from the germline V gene are MNHEY and SVGEGT. The CDR3 nucleotides are TGTGCCAGCCACAGGGGGACACCGCTTTACGAGCAGTACTTC. The encoded protein is CASHRGTPLYEQYF.

This clonotype was seen ten or more times. The chain employs TRBV6-6 and TRBJ1-2; D remains ambiguous. The CDR3 contains 13 residues. The V gene lost 2 bases and the J gene lost 9 bases, with 13 bases spanning the gap. Germline CDR1 is MNHNY and CDR2 is SVGAGI (reference sequence). The CDR3: CASSYLNVARYTF. In DNA, the CDR3 is TGTGCCAGCAGTTACCTCAACGTGGCCCGCTACACCTTC.

Many counts were recorded for this clonotype. The gene calls are TRBV7-2 and TRBJ2-1, with unresolved D. Germline loops: CDR1 SGHTA, CDR2 FQGNSA. V lost 2 bases and J 7 bases, leaving 15 bases between the germline ends. This CDR3 contains 15 residues. The CDR3 sequence: CASSLSVYSGNEQFF. The DNA of the CDR3 is TGTGCCAGCAGCTTAAGCGTTTACTCGGGTAATGAGCAGTTCTTC.

At least ten counts were recorded for this clonotype. The chain uses TRBV11-2 and TRBJ1-5; D not certain. From germline, CDR1 is SGHAT and CDR2 FQNNGV. With 0 bases removed from V and 3 bases from J, the gap between germline ends came to 9 bases. The length of the CDR3 is 15 residues. The CDR3 region is CASSLDRHANQPQHF. The DNA of the CDR3 is TGTGCCAGCAGCTTAGATCGACACGCCAATCAGCCCCAGCATTTT.

This clonotype came up many times. This chain links TRBV29-1 with TRBJ2-3, with 9 bases lining up with TRBD1. V lost 4 bases and J lost 5; bases outside the gene matches: 7. The CDR3 loop spans 14 amino acids. Per the germline V gene, CDR1 is SQVTM and CDR2 is ANQGSEA. This CDR3 is CSVAKGQGIDTQYF. The CDR3 DNA sequence: TGCAGCGTTGCTAAGGGACAGGGAATAGATACGCAGTATTTT.

This clonotype showed up many times. The J gene is TRBJ2-1, the V gene TRBV29-1; 7 bases are a match to TRBD2. The length of the CDR3 is 12 residues. Trimming at V came to 4 bases and at J to 9 bases, leaving 6 bases not matched to a gene. From germline, CDR1 is SQVTM and CDR2 ANQGSEA. Here the CDR3 reads CSVAGGRGEQFF. The CDR3 DNA sequence: TGCAGCGTTGCGGGAGGAAGGGGTGAGCAGTTCTTC.

The chain joins TRBV29-1 to TRBJ2-7, with unresolved D. Germline V gene sequence: CDR1 SQVTM, CDR2 ANQGSEA. V gave up 0 bases and J gave up 7 bases, with 10 bases separating them. The CDR3 extends over 12 amino acids. CDR3 in amino acids: CSVEDLWREQYF. In DNA form, the CDR3 reads TGCAGCGTTGAAGACCTGTGGCGGGAGCAGTACTTC.

This clonotype occurred a few times. The V gene is TRBV12-3 or TRBV12-4, the J gene TRBJ2-1; D gene uncertain. V lost 4 bases and J 5 bases, leaving 12 bases between the germline ends. The CDR3 is 14 amino acids. CDR3 bases: TGTGCCAGCAGTTACGTAGACTGGGACAATGAGCAGTTCTTC. As protein: CASSYVDWDNEQFF.

This chain connects TRBV29-1 to TRBJ1-1, with a possible D match to TRBD1 (6 bases). The CDR3 is made up of 11 amino acids. The V gene's germline CDR1 is SQVTM and CDR2 ANQGSEA. In nucleotides, the CDR3 is TGCACCGGACAGTTGAACACTGAAGCTTTCTTT. Translating it yields CTGQLNTEAFF.

V usage is TRBV14 and J usage is TRBJ2-5; D uncertain. Germline V gives CDR1 SGHDN, CDR2 FVKESK. Trimming stripped 1 base from V and 1 base from J, with 4 bases between. The CDR3 contains 13 residues. CDR3 coding DNA: TGTGCCAGCAGCCAAGTAGCCCAAGAGACCCAGTACTTC. Its protein product is CASSQVAQETQYF. Full variable domain (rest looked up from reference TRBV14 and TRBJ2-5): EAGVTQFPSHSVIEKGQTVTLRCDPISGHDNLYWYRRVMGKEIKFLLHFVKESKQDESGMPNNRFLAERTGGTYSTLKVQPAELEDSGVYFCASSQVAQETQYFGPGTRLLVL.

The V gene is TRBV28, the J gene TRBJ2-1; D gene ambiguous. The CDR3 sequence is 11 residues long. Trimming removed 6 bases from V and 8 bases from J, with 8 bases in between. In germline, CDR1 is MDHEN, CDR2 SYDVKM. The CDR3 sequence is CASSNLDEQFF. DNA of the CDR3: TGTGCCAGCAGCAACCTTGATGAGCAGTTCTTC.

This chain joins TRBV11-2 and TRBJ1-1; 11 bases match TRBD1. Germline loops: CDR1 SGHAT, CDR2 FQNNGV. CDR3 length: 16 residues. V lost 2 bases, J lost 4 bases, and 6 bases stayed unmatched. CDR3 coding DNA: TGTGCCAGCAGCTTAAGGACAGGGGGCTCCGGCACTGAAGCTTTCTTT. It yields the protein CASSLRTGGSGTEAFF.

The chain employs TRBV4-2 and TRBJ1-5, with D perhaps TRBD1 (5 bases). V was pared by 2 bases and J by 2 bases, with 10 bases between. Per germline, CDR1 LGHNA and CDR2 YNFKEQ. There are 15 residues in the CDR3. CDR3 sequence (DNA): TGTGCCAGCAGCCAATCCGGAGGGGGCAATCAGCCCCAGCATTTT. Its protein is CASSQSGGGNQPQHF.

Only a few counts were recorded for this clonotype. The chain couples TRBV11-3 to TRBJ2-1; D may be TRBD1 (6 bases). The germline V and J ends were trimmed by 3 bases and 7 bases, with 13 bases remaining between them. There are 14 residues in the CDR3. Germline values: CDR1 SGHNT, CDR2 YENEEA. The CDR3 sequence is CASSFTGFRNEQFF. In nucleotides, the CDR3 is TGTGCCAGCAGCTTTACAGGGTTCAGGAATGAGCAGTTCTTC.